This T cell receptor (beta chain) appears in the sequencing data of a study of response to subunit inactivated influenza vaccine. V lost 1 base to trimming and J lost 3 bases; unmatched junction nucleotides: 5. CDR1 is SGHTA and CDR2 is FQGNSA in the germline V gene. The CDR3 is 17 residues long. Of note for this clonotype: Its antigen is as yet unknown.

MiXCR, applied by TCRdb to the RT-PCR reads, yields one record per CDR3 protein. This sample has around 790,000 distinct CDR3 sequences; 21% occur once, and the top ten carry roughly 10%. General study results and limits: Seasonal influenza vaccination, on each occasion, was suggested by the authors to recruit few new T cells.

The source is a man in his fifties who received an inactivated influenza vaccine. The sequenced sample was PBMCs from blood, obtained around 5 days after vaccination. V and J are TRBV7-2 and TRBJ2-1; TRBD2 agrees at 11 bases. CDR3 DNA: TGTGCCAGCAGCTTAGTAGGGCTAGCGGGGGGCTACAATGAGCAGTTCTTC. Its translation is CASSLVGLAGGYNEQFF.